The 21 T cell receptor beta chains listed next were all sequenced from one sample in a study of cytomegalovirus exposure and HLA in healthy donors. It was with 60 Vbeta and 13 Jbeta primers that the PCR ran. The assay was immunoSEQ multiplex PCR, and TCRdb's table has in-frame clones only and misses some. The sample records fewer than 110,000 clones, 55% to 85% being singletons. The material sequenced was PBMCs. These TCRs come from a man aged 25-40 years in good health and CMV-seronegative.

The chain carries TRBV19 and TRBJ2-7; D is undetermined. Trimming pared 3 bases from V and 3 bases from J, leaving 12 bases between. This CDR3 is built from 14 residues. Germline assignment: CDR1 LNHDA and CDR2 SQIVND (reference sequence). CDR3 in DNA: TGTGCCAGTAGTATGGCAGGCCGCCTCTACGAGCAGTACTTC. Its protein product is CASSMAGRLYEQYF.

The J gene is TRBJ2-7, the V gene TRBV9; tentatively, D is TRBD1 (6 bases). Germline-derived CDR1 and CDR2 are SGDLS and YYNGEE. V dropped 2 bases and J dropped 3 bases, with 21 bases sitting between them. This CDR3 has 17 amino acids. The DNA for the CDR3 is TGTGCCAGCAGCGTTCCAACCCTCCGGGACACCATCTACGAGCAGTACTTC. This encodes CASSVPTLRDTIYEQYF.

V is TRBV28 and J is TRBJ1-2, with unresolved D. This CDR3 has 14 amino acids. Germline lookup yields CDR1 MDHEN and CDR2 SYDVKM. With 3 bases removed from V and 4 bases from J, the gap between germline ends came to 12 bases. CDR3 bases: TGTGCCAGCAGTTTCCCCCAGGCTTTCTATGGCTACACCTTC. Translating it yields CASSFPQAFYGYTF.

The CDR3 DNA reads as TGTGCCATCAGGGGGCTTAATGAAAAACTGTTTTTT. This encodes CAIRGLNEKLFF. The chain uses TRBV10-3 and TRBJ1-4; TRBD1 might be the D (5 bases). Germline CDR1 and CDR2: ENHRY and SYGVKD. The V gene lost 6 bases and the J gene lost 4 bases, with 6 bases spanning the gap. This CDR3 has 12 amino acids.

This chain connects TRBV28 to TRBJ2-5, with a possible D match to TRBD2 (6 bases). V gave up 6 bases and J gave up 5 bases, with 19 bases separating them. The CDR3 length is 15 residues. Germline values: CDR1 MDHEN, CDR2 SYDVKM. This CDR3 reads CASSPRHRGWETQYF. Here the CDR3 DNA reads TGTGCCAGCAGCCCAAGACACCGGGGGTGGGAGACCCAGTACTTC.

This clone was seen more than once but under ten times. J is TRBJ2-7 and V is TRBV5-6, with 11 bases that match TRBD1. The CDR3 has 15 residues. The V segment lost 4 bases and the J segment 3 bases; nucleotides outside the gene matches: 6. Germline assignment: CDR1 SGHDT and CDR2 YYEEEE. The chain's CDR3 is CASSAGTGGGYEQYF. Here the CDR3 DNA reads TGTGCCAGCAGCGCCGGGACAGGGGGGGGCTACGAGCAGTACTTC.

This chain connects TRBV12-5 to TRBJ1-1, with D tentatively TRBD1 (6 bases). This CDR3 is 13 amino acids long. Trimming shortened V by 2 bases and J by 4 bases, and 8 bases separated the two germline ends. Germline V gene sequence: CDR1 LGHNT, CDR2 FRNRAP. CDR3 sequence (DNA): TGTGCTAGTGGTTTGCAACAGGGCACTGAAGCTTTCTTT. Its protein product is CASGLQQGTEAFF.

This clone was recorded a few times. This chain joins TRBV2 and TRBJ2-2; D perhaps matches TRBD1 (6 bases). Germline CDR1 SNHLY, CDR2 FYNNEI. The V gene lost 8 bases and the J gene lost 3 bases, with 13 bases spanning the gap. This CDR3 comprises 14 residues. The CDR3 coding sequence is TGTGCCAGCCGACGACAGGATTACACCGGGGAGCTGTTTTTT. This sequence encodes CASRRQDYTGELFF.

The V gene is TRBV18, the J gene TRBJ2-7, with TRBD2 as a possible D gene (6 bases). CDR3 length equals 16 residues. Germline CDR1 KGHSH, CDR2 LQKENI. The V and J ends lost 5 bases and 7 bases respectively, with 24 bases between them. In nucleotides, the CDR3 is TGTGCCAGCTCAGAACGAGCCCTAGCGCCCCAAAGGGAGCAGTACTTC. As protein: CASSERALAPQREQYF.

The rearrangement joins TRBV19 to TRBJ2-7; D perhaps matches TRBD2 (6 bases). CDR3 length equals 14 residues. Germline V CDR1 and CDR2: LNHDA, SQIVND (reference sequence). The germline V and J ends were trimmed by 0 bases and 7 bases, with 13 bases remaining between them. CDR3 amino acids: CASSIDRMAGEQYF. The DNA for the CDR3 is TGTGCCAGTAGTATAGATCGGATGGCGGGAGAGCAGTACTTC.

The chain has TRBV7-9 and TRBJ1-4; 10 bases line up with TRBD1. Germline CDR1 SEHNR, CDR2 FQNEAQ (reference sequence). This CDR3 contains 17 residues. V shed 5 bases and J 5 bases; nucleotides not matched to a gene: 11. The CDR3 loop reads CASSPKDRGRENEKLFF. CDR3 DNA: TGTGCCAGCAGCCCCAAGGACAGGGGGAGGGAGAATGAAAAACTGTTTTTT.

The table lists this clone with a few counts. The chain joins TRBV28 to TRBJ2-5, with TRBD2 identical over 9 bases. The ends lost 6 bases at V and 1 base at J; junction bases unmatched: 6. The CDR3 has 15 amino acids. CDR1 is MDHEN and CDR2 is SYDVKM in the germline V gene. This CDR3 reads CASSPPGLAQETQYF. CDR3 DNA sequence: TGTGCCAGCAGCCCTCCGGGACTAGCCCAAGAGACCCAGTACTTC.

V usage is TRBV7-2 and J usage is TRBJ2-7, with TRBD2 as a possible D gene (5 bases). The CDR3 is 13 amino acids. Germline values: CDR1 SGHTA, CDR2 FQGNSA. With 3 bases removed from V and 3 bases from J, the gap between germline ends came to 9 bases. In DNA, the CDR3 is TGTGCCAGCAGCTTGGGAGCGAACTACGAGCAGTACTTC. Amino acids: CASSLGANYEQYF.

The V call is TRBV5-1, the J call TRBJ2-5, with 8 bases that match TRBD2. Germline CDR1 reads SGHRS; CDR2 reads YFSETQ. Trimming took 6 bases from V and 4 from J; bases not matched to a gene: 11. The CDR3 has 15 amino acids. The CDR3 DNA reads TGCGCCAGCACCATAGGGCCCCGGGAGGGAGAGACCCAGTACTTC. This codes for CASTIGPREGETQYF.

This clone has a single count. The chain links TRBV19 to TRBJ1-2, with D unclear. This CDR3 is 15 amino acids long. Looked up from germline, CDR1 is LNHDA and CDR2 is SQIVND (reference sequence). V was clipped by 3 bases and J by 6 bases, with 17 bases between them. Written as DNA, the CDR3 is TGTGCCAGTAGTATTAACCCCCCTGGGCAGGATGGCTACACCTTC. It is translated as CASSINPPGQDGYTF.

The rearrangement uses TRBV5-1 and TRBJ2-5, with 11 bases matching TRBD1. The CDR3 is made up of 17 amino acids. The J segment lost 4 bases and the V segment lost 0 bases, leaving 8 bases of the junction unmatched. Germline CDR1 and CDR2: SGHRS and YFSETQ. The CDR3 DNA is TGCGCCAGCAGCTTGGAGGACAGGGGGCTGGTGAGAGAGACCCAGTACTTC. Translated, it gives CASSLEDRGLVRETQYF.

This clone is medium-sized in the sample. The chain carries TRBV21-1 and TRBJ2-1; the D call TRBD2 from the table was never checked on the DNA. TRBV21-1 is listed as a pseudogene. There are 16 residues in the CDR3. In nucleotides, the CDR3 is TGTGCCAGCAGCAAAGGATCCAGCGGGAGGGCGAATGAGCAGTTCTTC. Translating gives CASSKGSSGRANEQFF.

This clone was observed a handful of times. One junction end does not reproduce the germline sequence, and a read error may be involved. CDR3 residues: CASSVPGQGAYEQCF. The CDR3 coding sequence is TGCGCCAGCAGTGTACCCGGACAGGGGGCCTACGAGCAGTGCTTC. This chain links TRBV10-2 with TRBJ2-7; 11 bases agree with TRBD1. The CDR3 contains 15 residues. The germline V gene has CDR1 WSHSY and CDR2 SAAADI.

The rearrangement links TRBV11-2 to TRBJ2-3; tentative D call: TRBD1 (6 bases). There are 14 residues in the CDR3. Germline V CDR1 and CDR2: SGHAT, FQNNGV. Trimming removed 4 bases at V and 4 bases at J, with 12 bases between. The CDR3 region has the DNA TGTGCCAGCAGCTATAACAGGGTGGCAGATACGCAGTATTTT. Translation gives CASSYNRVADTQYF.

This clone was seen only a few times. This chain links TRBV6-1 with TRBJ2-7; the match to TRBD1 covers 7 bases. Germline assignment: CDR1 MNHNS and CDR2 SASEGT. The CDR3 consists of 13 residues. Trimming cost V 6 bases and J 3 bases; bases outside gene matches: 5. Written as DNA, the CDR3 is TGTGCCAGCAGAGGGGACAGTTACTACGAGCAGTACTTC. This codes for CASRGDSYYEQYF.

The CDR3 here is CATSRDTGSRYEQYF. In DNA, the CDR3 is TGTGCCACCAGCAGAGACACAGGGAGTCGGTACGAGCAGTACTTC. The chain recombines TRBV15 with TRBJ2-7, with D maybe TRBD1 (6 bases). V lost 0 bases, J lost 4 bases, and 13 bases lay in between. The CDR3 is 15 residues long. Per germline, CDR1 LNHNV and CDR2 YYDKDF (reference sequence).